This T cell receptor (beta chain) was documented in a study of synovial regulatory T cells in juvenile arthritis. Study-wide findings and caveats: Blood Treg cells that were inflammation-associated showed lower TCR diversity than other blood Treg cells. CDR3 overlap with synovial Tregs was higher for iaTregs than other blood Tregs.

CDR1 and CDR2 (germline): MDHEN, SYDVKM. The length of the CDR3 is 13 residues. The DNA sequence is not available. Details on this clone: The antigen is undetermined.

Profiling relied on immunoSEQ multiplex PCR, and the TCRdb table lists in-frame clones only, not all of them. This sample's table has 10,000 or so clones. The specimen sequenced was Treg cells from blood. Subset of the sample: remaining (HLA-DR-negative) circulating blood Treg cells. This clonotype originated in a donor younger than 30 with juvenile idiopathic arthritis. The V gene is TRBV28, the J gene TRBJ1-1; with no DNA, the TCRdb D assignment of TRBD1 cannot be verified. The CDR3 loop reads CASTLTANTEAFF.